Each of the 26 T cell receptor beta chains below was sequenced from the same sample in a study of blood T cells in healthy people across ages. Next came a second PCR, run for about 6 to 12 cycles, which used a sample-barcoded 5' primer along with a J-beta primer mix. One entry per CDR3 protein results from TCRdb running MiXCR on the 5' RACE reads. The sample consists of roughly 1.5 million distinct CDR3 sequences, under 55% of them appearing once. The sample comprised blood. The receptors originated from a woman between 18 and 30 years old in good health.

The chain links TRBV20-1 to TRBJ1-2, with D unclear. The CDR3 has 13 amino acids. Germline loops: CDR1 DFQATT, CDR2 SNEGSKA (reference sequence). Trimming took 3 bases from V and 4 from J, leaving 12 bases between them. CDR3 sequence reads: CSASALGSYGYTF. In nucleotides, the CDR3 is TGCAGTGCTAGCGCTCTAGGGAGCTATGGCTACACCTTC.

The chain is built from TRBV20-1 and TRBJ1-5; possibly TRBD1 for D (5 bases). There are 14 residues in the CDR3. Trimming stripped 6 bases from V and 5 bases from J, with 17 bases between. Germline CDR1 and CDR2: DFQATT and SNEGSKA (reference sequence). The CDR3 here is CSAPGPNEDQPQHF. The CDR3 nucleotides read TGCAGTGCGCCGGGACCCAACGAGGATCAGCCCCAGCATTTT.

This clonotype came up many times. The rearrangement joins TRBV12-3 or TRBV12-4 to TRBJ2-7; 10 bases map to TRBD1. The CDR3 has 15 amino acids. Trimming at V came to 3 bases and at J to 2 bases, leaving 4 bases not matched to a gene. This chain's CDR3 is CASSFLGQGAYEQYF. The CDR3 DNA reads TGTGCCAGCAGTTTTCTCGGACAGGGGGCCTACGAGCAGTACTTC.

The chain employs TRBV6-2 or TRBV6-3 and TRBJ2-3; D gene uncertain. Germline V gene sequence: CDR1 MNHEY, CDR2 SVGEGT. The CDR3 sequence is 12 residues long. Trimming removed 7 bases at V and 2 bases at J, with 7 bases between. The CDR3, as DNA: TGTGCCAGCACAACCACCACAGATACGCAGTATTTT. Protein sequence: CASTTTTDTQYF.

This clonotype has just a few counts. The chain employs TRBV20-1 and TRBJ2-5; D is unclear. V lost 5 bases to trimming and J lost 5 bases, with 12 bases between them. CDR1 is DFQATT, CDR2 SNEGSKA, per germline (reference sequence). The CDR3 is made up of 12 amino acids. The CDR3 protein is CSASSTWETQYF. The CDR3 nucleotides read TGCAGTGCTTCTAGTACCTGGGAGACCCAGTACTTC.

This chain connects TRBV6-6 to TRBJ1-5, with D tentatively TRBD1 (5 bases). The CDR3 has 13 amino acids. Germline V gene lookup returns CDR1 MNHNY and CDR2 SVGAGI (reference sequence). The V end was cut by 7 bases, the J end by 1 base, with 8 bases between. The CDR3 DNA reads TGTGCCAGCAAAACAGGCAGCAATCAGCCCCAGCATTTT. Translated: CASKTGSNQPQHF.

A few counts support this clonotype. The CDR3 is CARGGSSYNEQFF. As DNA, the CDR3 is TGTGCAAGAGGCGGTAGCTCCTACAATGAGCAGTTCTTC. The V call is TRBV27, the J call TRBJ2-1; D is ambiguous. Germline V lookup: CDR1 MNHEY, CDR2 SMNVEV (reference sequence). The CDR3 is 13 residues long.

The genes are TRBV7-9 and TRBJ2-4, with D perhaps matching TRBD1 (7 bases). The end of the DNA is better explained by TRBJ2-7, so the J call may be wrong. The CDR3 length is 14 residues. CDR1 SEHNR and CDR2 FQNEAQ come from the germline V gene (reference sequence). The CDR3 region has the DNA TGTGCCAGCAGCGTAATAAGGCAGGGGGGCGAGCAGTACTTC. This codes for CASSVIRQGGEQYF.

The chain recombines TRBV10-3 with TRBJ2-5; TRBD2 is a possible D gene (7 bases). The CDR3 consists of 14 residues. The V end lost 9 bases, the J end lost 2 bases, and 16 bases lay between the germline ends. CDR1 ENHRY and CDR2 SYGVKD come from the germline V gene. CDR3 bases: TGTGCCATTCGAGGGGGGGTTCCTCAAGAGACCCAGTACTTC. This sequence encodes CAIRGGVPQETQYF.

This clonotype was observed a handful of times. The chain carries TRBV5-1 and TRBJ1-2, with a weak D call TRBD1 (5 bases). Germline CDR1 SGHRS, CDR2 YFSETQ. V lost 4 bases and J lost 6, with 13 bases in between. The CDR3 has 13 amino acids. CDR3 sequence: CASSTQGEDGYTF. Written as DNA, the CDR3 is TGCGCCAGCAGCACCCAGGGTGAGGATGGCTACACCTTC.

The rearrangement joins TRBV12-3 or TRBV12-4 to TRBJ2-3, with D possibly being TRBD1 (6 bases). The DNA end lines up better with TRBJ1-5; the J call may be wrong. The CDR3 is 15 residues long. CDR3 DNA sequence: TGTGCCAGCAGTTTGGTCGGGGGGGCCGTAGATACGCAGCATTTT. Translating it yields CASSLVGGAVDTQHF.

In its sample, this clonotype was seen a few times. This chain uses TRBV2 with TRBJ2-5, with 10 positions matching TRBD1. This CDR3 comprises 14 residues. J was trimmed by 5 bases and V by 4 bases; bases with no gene match: 4. The germline V gene has CDR1 SNHLY and CDR2 FYNNEI. The CDR3 region is CASSGLTGGETQYF. CDR3 coding DNA: TGTGCCAGCAGTGGACTGACAGGGGGCGAGACCCAGTACTTC.

This rearrangement joins TRBV24-1 to TRBJ1-1; D gene ambiguous. CDR1 and CDR2 from the germline V gene are KGHDR and SFDVKD. With 7 bases removed from V and 5 bases from J, the gap between germline ends came to 13 bases. The CDR3 sequence is 13 residues long. CDR3 sequence: CATSDPGGTEAFF. CDR3 nucleotides: TGTGCCACCAGCGACCCGGGTGGAACTGAAGCTTTCTTT.

This clonotype was observed a handful of times. The gene calls are TRBV7-2 and TRBJ1-2; D is perhaps TRBD1 (6 bases). The CDR3 is 16 residues long. Germline V gene sequence: CDR1 SGHTA, CDR2 FQGNSA. V was trimmed by 5 bases and J by 4 bases, leaving 20 bases between them. The CDR3 here is CASSTRTVPGPYGYTF. CDR3 nucleotide sequence: TGTGCCAGCAGCACCCGGACAGTACCCGGCCCCTATGGCTACACCTTC.

Comment on this clonotype: Germline and junction disagree at one end, which may indicate a read error. The V gene is TRBV9, the J gene TRBJ2-1; 9 nucleotides line up with TRBD1. Germline CDR1 and CDR2: SGDLS and YYNGEE. The CDR3 runs 17 residues. CDR3 region: CASSAPTGTGLFNKQFF. CDR3 nucleotide sequence: TGTGCCAGCAGCGCCCCTACTGGGACAGGGTTATTCAATAAGCAGTTCTTC.

This clonotype was observed a few times. This may be a read error: a much more frequent sequence differs by one nucleotide. The CDR3 DNA follows: TGTGCCATCAGTGAGAAAGAGGCCCAGTACTTC. Translation gives CAISEKEAQYF. The chain carries TRBV10-3 and TRBJ2-5, with unresolved D. Germline V gene lookup returns CDR1 ENHRY and CDR2 SYGVKD. The CDR3 spans 11 residues.

A single count supports this clonotype. The genes are TRBV20-1 and TRBJ1-5; D is unresolved. CDR1 is DFQATT, CDR2 SNEGSKA, per germline (reference sequence). Trimming stripped 7 bases from V and 2 bases from J, with 9 bases between. The length of the CDR3 is 12 residues. The CDR3 loop is CSVGVGNQPQHF. CDR3 nucleotides: TGCAGTGTCGGGGTCGGCAATCAGCCCCAGCATTTT.

This clonotype has at least ten counts. The V call is TRBV6-2 or TRBV6-3, the J call TRBJ2-1; the D gene is possibly TRBD2 (5 bases). Germline CDR1 reads MNHEY; CDR2 reads SVGEGT. The V gene lost 8 bases and the J gene lost 1 base, with 9 bases spanning the gap. The CDR3 has 13 amino acids. The chain's CDR3 is CASGSDSYNEQFF. Here the CDR3 DNA reads TGTGCCAGCGGGAGCGATTCCTACAATGAGCAGTTCTTC.

There are a few counts of this clonotype. The genes are TRBV28 and TRBJ2-1, with 10 bases lining up with TRBD2. After removal of 8 bases from V and 4 bases from J, the junction contained 2 bases not matched to a gene. Germline V lookup: CDR1 MDHEN, CDR2 SYDVKM. CDR3 size: 13 residues. The DNA for the CDR3 is TGTGCCAGCGGGGGACTAGCGTACAATGAGCAGTTCTTC. Translated: CASGGLAYNEQFF.

This clonotype was counted only a few times. V gene TRBV5-4 combines with J gene TRBJ1-1; D perhaps matches TRBD1 (6 bases). Trimming cost V 2 bases and J 4 bases, with 15 bases left between them. CDR1 and CDR2 from the germline V gene are SGHNT and YYREEE (reference sequence). The CDR3 sequence is 15 residues long. The CDR3 loop is CASSLGGGRATEAFF. The CDR3 DNA is TGTGCCAGCAGCTTAGGGGGGGGCAGGGCCACTGAAGCTTTCTTT.

This chain uses TRBV25-1 with TRBJ1-2; D uncertain. Germline V CDR1 and CDR2: MGHDK, SYGVNS. V dropped 6 bases and J dropped 8 bases, with 10 bases sitting between them. This CDR3 has 11 amino acids. The CDR3 nucleotides are TGTGCCAGCAGCTCTGGTAGAGGCTACACCTTC. Protein: CASSSGRGYTF.

This clonotype was seen a few times. The V gene is TRBV7-2, the J gene TRBJ1-2; D uncertain. Germline loops: CDR1 SGHTA, CDR2 FQGNSA. Trimming took 5 bases from V and 4 from J, leaving 14 bases between them. The CDR3 runs to 14 residues. The CDR3 here is CASSTTLAAYGYTF. Written as DNA, the CDR3 is TGTGCCAGCAGCACGACCCTCGCGGCCTATGGCTACACCTTC.

The V and J genes are TRBV6-2 or TRBV6-3 and TRBJ2-2; D call uncertain. The CDR3 contains 12 residues. Germline CDR1 reads MNHEY; CDR2 reads SVGEGT. Trimming stripped 5 bases from V and 8 bases from J, with 9 bases between. DNA for the CDR3: TGTGCCAGCAGTCCTGCATGGGGGGAGCTGTTTTTT. This translates into CASSPAWGELFF.

This clonotype has ten or more counts. The chain combines TRBV7-9 with TRBJ2-1, with 9 bases lining up with TRBD2. The CDR3 length is 15 residues. V dropped 1 base and J dropped 7; count of bases not matched to a gene: 5. Germline CDR1 and CDR2: SEHNR and FQNEAQ (reference sequence). The CDR3 nucleotides are TGTGCCAGCAGCTTAGGGGCTAGCGGGGAGAATGAGCAGTTCTTC. The encoded protein is CASSLGASGENEQFF. Combining the CDR3 with reference TRBV7-9 and TRBJ2-1 gives the whole variable domain DTGVSQNPRHKITKRGQNVTFRCDPISEHNRLYWYRQTLGQGPEFLTYFQNEAQLEKSRLLSDRFSAERPKGSFSTLEIQRTEQGDSAMYLCASSLGASGENEQFFGPGTRLTVL.

This clonotype has only a few counts. The chain joins TRBV7-2 to TRBJ2-7; no firm D call. V was shortened by 5 bases and J by 7 bases, with 15 bases between the two germline ends. The CDR3 covers 13 residues. In germline, CDR1 is SGHTA, CDR2 FQGNSA. The CDR3 DNA sequence: TGTGCCAGCAGCCCCCGGGTTTCGATTGAGCAGTACTTC. The encoded protein is CASSPRVSIEQYF. The variable domain in full, with the rest retrieved from reference TRBV7-2 and TRBJ2-7, is GAGVSQSPSNKVTEKGKDVELRCDPISGHTALYWYRQSLGQGLEFLIYFQGNSAPDKSGLPSDRFSAERTGGSVSTLTIQRTQQEDSAVYLCASSPRVSIEQYFGPGTRLTVT.

The chain has TRBV27 and TRBJ2-5; maybe TRBD1 (5 bases). The last part of the DNA fits TRBJ2-7 better; the J call may be wrong. Germline loops: CDR1 MNHEY, CDR2 SMNVEV (reference sequence). CDR3 size: 16 residues. The CDR3 coding sequence is TGTGCCAGCAGTTTACAGGGTCAATGGGCACCCTACGAGCAGTACTTC. Amino acids: CASSLQGQWAPYEQYF.